This T cell receptor beta chain was identified in a study of T cell repertoires in aging, cancer and after chemotherapy. Peripheral blood genomic DNA, not sorted cells or RNA, was the template. V lost 6 bases and J lost 5, with 10 bases in between. The CDR3 runs 13 residues. Germline CDR1 reads MRHNA; CDR2 reads SNTAGT. TRB rearrangements spanning V, D and J were amplified using mixed TRB-A/B primers. TCRdb re-derived calls from the multiplex PCR reads in MiXCR, one entry per CDR3 protein. The sample has over 8,000 distinct CDR3 sequences, just over 40% seen once. The sequencing input was blood. This chain links TRBV6-4 with TRBJ2-2, with D possibly called TRBD1 or TRBD2 (5 bases each). This receptor was taken from a human donor with a solid tumor. CDR3 sequence: CASSGTATGELFF. As DNA, the CDR3 is TGTGCCAGCAGCGGGACCGCGACCGGGGAGCTGTTTTTT.